This is a list of T cell receptor beta chains from one sample in a study of blood T cell repertoires in COVID-19. The data were produced by immunoSEQ multiplex PCR, yet TCRdb's version contains in-frame clones alone and is incomplete. The sample shows 150,000 to 200,000 clones, about 91% of them seen only once. The source material was PBMCs or T cells enriched from blood (not recorded which). These receptors all come from a woman in her forties with acute COVID-19. CDR3s include the opening cysteine and the closing phenylalanine or tryptophan. A D gene is named only where the DNA matches it firmly. A row's size may be missing; if present it is once, few, many or a size class.

TRBV10-3	-	TRBJ2-3	-	CATKGETSRTDTQYF	TGTGCCACCAAGGGGGAGACTAGCCGCACAGATACGCAGTATTTT
TRBV4-1	-	TRBJ2-5	-	CASSQDGTDQETQYF	TGCGCCAGCAGCCAAGATGGAACAGACCAAGAGACCCAGTACTTC
TRBV10-2	-	TRBJ2-7	TRBD1	CASSSRTGKNSYEQYF	TGCGCCAGCAGTAGCCGGACAGGGAAAAACTCCTACGAGCAGTACTTC
TRBV20-1	-	TRBJ2-1	-	CSARIYNEQFF	TGCAGTGCTAGAATATACAATGAGCAGTTCTTC
TRBV12-3/TRBV12-4	-	TRBJ1-6	-	CASSSGVNSPLHF	TGTGCCAGCAGTTCAGGGGTTAATTCACCCCTCCACTTT
TRBV3-1/TRBV3-2	-	TRBJ2-3	TRBD2	CASSRRAGPSDTQYF	TGTGCCAGCAGCCGTCGAGCGGGGCCTTCAGATACGCAGTATTTT
TRBV27	-	TRBJ1-3	-	CASSLYGVSGNTIYF	TGTGCCAGCAGTTTATACGGGGTCTCTGGAAACACCATATATTTT
TRBV6-2/TRBV6-3	-	TRBJ1-1	-	CASSSAGRANTEAFF	TGTGCCAGCAGCTCGGCGGGGAGAGCAAACACTGAAGCTTTCTTT
TRBV5-1	-	TRBJ2-7	TRBD2	CASSPREGGEQYF	TGCGCCAGCAGCCCCCGGGAGGGAGGTGAGCAGTACTTC
TRBV27	few	TRBJ1-2	-	CASRGAANYGYTF	TGTGCCAGCAGGGGCGCAGCAAACTATGGCTACACCTTC
TRBV15	-	TRBJ2-5	-	CASSHQPGGSEETQYF	TGTGCCTCGAGTCACCAGCCAGGGGGGAGCGAAGAGACCCAGTACTTC
TRBV29-1	-	TRBJ2-1	TRBD1	CSVAGTGGTTREQFF	TGCAGCGTCGCCGGGACAGGGGGTACTACGCGTGAGCAGTTCTTC
TRBV4-1	-	TRBJ2-2	TRBD1	CASSLSDRVRTGELFF	TGCGCCAGCAGCCTCTCGGACAGGGTCCGCACCGGGGAGCTGTTTTTT
TRBV28	once	TRBJ2-5	TRBD2	CASSSRASGGYYQETQYF	TGTGCCAGCAGTTCACGGGCTAGCGGGGGGTACTACCAAGAGACCCAGTACTTC
TRBV12-5	-	TRBJ2-1	-	CASGLIPIQNEQFF	TGTGCTAGTGGTTTGATTCCTATCCAAAATGAGCAGTTCTTC
TRBV6-5	-	TRBJ1-1	-	CASRAPDSLNTEAFF	TGTGCCAGCAGGGCCCCGGACAGTTTGAACACTGAAGCTTTCTTT
TRBV25-1	few	TRBJ2-5	-	CASSQPHETQYF	TGTGCCAGCAGTCAACCACACGAGACCCAGTACTTC